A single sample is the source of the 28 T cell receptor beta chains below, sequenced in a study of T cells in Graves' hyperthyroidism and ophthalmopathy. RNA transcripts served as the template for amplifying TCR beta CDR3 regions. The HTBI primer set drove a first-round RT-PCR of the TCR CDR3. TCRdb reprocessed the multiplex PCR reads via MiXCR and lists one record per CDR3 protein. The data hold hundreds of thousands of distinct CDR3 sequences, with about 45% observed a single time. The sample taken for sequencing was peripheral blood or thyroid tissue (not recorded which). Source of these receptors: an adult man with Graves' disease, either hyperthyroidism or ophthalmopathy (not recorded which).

The CDR3 DNA follows: TGCAGCAGTACTACGGGAAACTATGGCTACACCTTC. Translated: CSSTTGNYGYTF. V is TRBV29-1 and J is TRBJ1-2; D is unclear. Per the germline V gene, CDR1 is SQVTM and CDR2 is ANQGSEA. The CDR3 extends over 12 amino acids. V gave up 8 bases and J gave up 2 bases, with 12 bases separating them. The whole variable domain, filled in from reference TRBV29-1 and TRBJ1-2, reads SAVISQKPSRDICQRGTSLTIQCQVDSQVTMMFWYRQQPGQSLTLIATANQGSEATYESGFVIDKFPISRPNLTFSTLTVSNMSPEDSSIYLCSSTTGNYGYTFGSGTRLTVV.

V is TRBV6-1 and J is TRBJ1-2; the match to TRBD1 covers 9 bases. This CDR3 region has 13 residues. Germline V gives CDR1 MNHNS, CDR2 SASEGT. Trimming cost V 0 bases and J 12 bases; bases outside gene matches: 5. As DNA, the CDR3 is TGTGCCAGCAGTGAAGCTCGGACAGGGGTTAACACCTTC. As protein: CASSEARTGVNTF.

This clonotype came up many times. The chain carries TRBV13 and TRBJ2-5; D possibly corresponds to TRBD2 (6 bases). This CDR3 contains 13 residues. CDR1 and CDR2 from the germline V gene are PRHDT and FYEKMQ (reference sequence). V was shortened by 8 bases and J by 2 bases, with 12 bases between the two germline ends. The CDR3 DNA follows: TGTGCCAGCGGGGAGGACGGGCAAGAGACCCAGTACTTC. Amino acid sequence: CASGEDGQETQYF.

Written as DNA, the CDR3 is TGTGCCAGTAGTATAGAGGGAATCCCTAACTATGGCTACACCTTC. It encodes CASSIEGIPNYGYTF. The rearrangement uses TRBV19 and TRBJ1-2; D unclear. CDR1 is LNHDA, CDR2 SQIVND, per germline (reference sequence). Trimming cost V 0 bases and J 0 bases, with 8 bases left between them. CDR3 length: 15 residues.

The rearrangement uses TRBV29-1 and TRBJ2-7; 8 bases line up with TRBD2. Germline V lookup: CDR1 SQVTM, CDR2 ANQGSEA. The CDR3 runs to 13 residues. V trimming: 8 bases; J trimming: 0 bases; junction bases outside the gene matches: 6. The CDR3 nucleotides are TGCAGCCAAACCGGACTAGCCTCCTACGAGCAGTACTTC. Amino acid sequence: CSQTGLASYEQYF.

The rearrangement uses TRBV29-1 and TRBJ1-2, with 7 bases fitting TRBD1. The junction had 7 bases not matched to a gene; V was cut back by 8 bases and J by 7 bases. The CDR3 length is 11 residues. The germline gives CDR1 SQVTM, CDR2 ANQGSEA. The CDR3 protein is CSSPDRVGYTF. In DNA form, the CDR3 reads TGCAGCAGCCCCGACAGGGTTGGCTACACCTTC.

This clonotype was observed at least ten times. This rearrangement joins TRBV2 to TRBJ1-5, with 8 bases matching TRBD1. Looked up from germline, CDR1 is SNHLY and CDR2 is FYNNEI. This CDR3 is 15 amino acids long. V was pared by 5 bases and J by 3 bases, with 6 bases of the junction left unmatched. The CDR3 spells CASSFLRGPNQPQHF. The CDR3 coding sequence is TGTGCCAGCAGTTTCCTCAGGGGGCCCAATCAGCCCCAGCATTTT.

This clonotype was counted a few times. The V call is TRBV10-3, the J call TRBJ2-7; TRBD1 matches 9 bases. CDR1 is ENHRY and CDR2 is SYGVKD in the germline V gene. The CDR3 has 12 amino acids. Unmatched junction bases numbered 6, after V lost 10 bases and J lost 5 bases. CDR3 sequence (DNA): TGTGCCACGAGGGACAGGGATCACGAGCAGTACTTC. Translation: CATRDRDHEQYF.

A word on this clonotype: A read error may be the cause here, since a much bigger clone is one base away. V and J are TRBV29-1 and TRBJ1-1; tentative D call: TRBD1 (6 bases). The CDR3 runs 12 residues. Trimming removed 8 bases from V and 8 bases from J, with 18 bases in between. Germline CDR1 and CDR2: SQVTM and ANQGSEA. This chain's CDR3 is CSISHTGTEAFF. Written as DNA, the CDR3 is TGCAGCATTTCTCACACCGGGACAGAAGCTTTCTTT.

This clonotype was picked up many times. The DNA for the CDR3 is TGTGCCAGCACCTCCCGACAGGGGCGAAGGTCCCTCCACTTT. Translated: CASTSRQGRRSLHF. The chain joins TRBV6-5 to TRBJ1-6, with 8 bases fitting TRBD1. Germline V gene data show CDR1 as MNHEY and CDR2 as SVGAGI. V lost 7 bases and J lost 14; bases outside the gene matches: 13. The CDR3 extends over 14 amino acids.

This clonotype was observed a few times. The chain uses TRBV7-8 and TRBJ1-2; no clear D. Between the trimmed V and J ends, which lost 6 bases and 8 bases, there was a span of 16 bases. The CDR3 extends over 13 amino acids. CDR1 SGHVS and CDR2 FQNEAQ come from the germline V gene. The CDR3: CASSLRAYGGYTF. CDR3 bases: TGTGCCAGCAGTTTACGCGCGTACGGGGGCTACACCTTC.

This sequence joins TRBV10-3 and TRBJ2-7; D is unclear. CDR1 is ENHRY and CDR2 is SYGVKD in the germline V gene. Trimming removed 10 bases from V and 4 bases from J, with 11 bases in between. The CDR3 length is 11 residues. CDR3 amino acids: CANAEGYEQYF. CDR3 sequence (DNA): TGTGCCAACGCGGAAGGGTACGAGCAGTACTTC.

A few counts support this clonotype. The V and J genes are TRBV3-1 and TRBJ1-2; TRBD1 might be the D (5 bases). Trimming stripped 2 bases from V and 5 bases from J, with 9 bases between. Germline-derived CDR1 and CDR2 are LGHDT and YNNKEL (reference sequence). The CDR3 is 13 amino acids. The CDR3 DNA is TGTGCCAGCAGCCAATACGACAGTTATGGCTACACCTTC. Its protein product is CASSQYDSYGYTF.

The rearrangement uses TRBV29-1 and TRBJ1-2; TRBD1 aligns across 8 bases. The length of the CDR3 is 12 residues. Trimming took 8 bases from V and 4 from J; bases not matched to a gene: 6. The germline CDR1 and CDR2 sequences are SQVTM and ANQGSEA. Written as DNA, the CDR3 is TGCAGCAGCCCTGGACAGGGCTATGGCTACACCTTC. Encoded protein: CSSPGQGYGYTF. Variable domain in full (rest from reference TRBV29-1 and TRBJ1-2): SAVISQKPSRDICQRGTSLTIQCQVDSQVTMMFWYRQQPGQSLTLIATANQGSEATYESGFVIDKFPISRPNLTFSTLTVSNMSPEDSSIYLCSSPGQGYGYTFGSGTRLTVV.

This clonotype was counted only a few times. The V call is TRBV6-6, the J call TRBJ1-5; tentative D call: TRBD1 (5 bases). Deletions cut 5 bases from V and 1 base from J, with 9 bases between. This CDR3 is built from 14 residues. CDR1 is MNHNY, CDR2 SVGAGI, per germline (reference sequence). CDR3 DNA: TGTGCCAGCAGTGAGACAGTAAGCAATCAGCCCCAGCATTTT. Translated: CASSETVSNQPQHF.

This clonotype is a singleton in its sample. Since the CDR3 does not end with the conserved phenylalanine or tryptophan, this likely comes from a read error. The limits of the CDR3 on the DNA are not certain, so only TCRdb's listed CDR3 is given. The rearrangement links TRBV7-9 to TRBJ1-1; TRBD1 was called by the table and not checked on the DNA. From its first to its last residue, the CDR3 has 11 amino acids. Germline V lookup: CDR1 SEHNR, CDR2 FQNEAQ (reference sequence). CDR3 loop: CASSSHDLQGA.

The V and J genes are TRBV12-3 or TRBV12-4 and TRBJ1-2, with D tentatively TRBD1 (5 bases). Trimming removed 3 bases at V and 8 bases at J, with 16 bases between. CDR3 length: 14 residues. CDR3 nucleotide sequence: TGTGCCAGCAGTTTTAATGGAGGGGTTCAAGGCTACACCTTC. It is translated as CASSFNGGVQGYTF.

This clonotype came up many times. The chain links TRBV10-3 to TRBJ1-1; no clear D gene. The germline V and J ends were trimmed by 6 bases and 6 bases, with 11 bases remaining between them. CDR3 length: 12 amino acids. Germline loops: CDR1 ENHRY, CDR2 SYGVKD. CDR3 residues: CAISNTFPEAFF. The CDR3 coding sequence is TGTGCCATCAGCAATACATTCCCTGAAGCTTTCTTT.

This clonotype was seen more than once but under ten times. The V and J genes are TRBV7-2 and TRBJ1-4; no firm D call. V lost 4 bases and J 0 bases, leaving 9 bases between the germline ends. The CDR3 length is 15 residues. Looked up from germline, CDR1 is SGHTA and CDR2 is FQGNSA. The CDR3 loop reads CASSSLGTTNEKLFF. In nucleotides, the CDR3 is TGTGCCAGCAGCTCCCTGGGGACAACTAATGAAAAACTGTTTTTT.

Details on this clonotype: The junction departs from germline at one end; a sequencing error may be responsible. DNA for the CDR3: TGTGCCAGCAGTTTGGCGAGGGGGGGGGAGATGTTTTTT. This sequence encodes CASSLARGGEMFF. This chain connects TRBV27 to TRBJ2-2; D possibly corresponds to TRBD2 (7 bases). The CDR3 is made up of 13 amino acids. Germline values: CDR1 MNHEY, CDR2 SMNVEV (reference sequence).

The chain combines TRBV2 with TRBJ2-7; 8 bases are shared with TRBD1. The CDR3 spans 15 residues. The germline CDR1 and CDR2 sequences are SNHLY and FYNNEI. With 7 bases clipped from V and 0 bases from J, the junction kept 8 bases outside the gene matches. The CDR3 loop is CASTSGTGGSYEQYF. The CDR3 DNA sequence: TGTGCCAGCACTTCCGGGACAGGTGGCTCCTACGAGCAGTACTTC.

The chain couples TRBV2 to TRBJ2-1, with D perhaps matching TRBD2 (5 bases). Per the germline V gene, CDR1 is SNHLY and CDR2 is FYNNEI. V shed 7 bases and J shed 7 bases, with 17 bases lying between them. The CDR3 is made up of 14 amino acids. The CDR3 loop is CASTPTRAANEQFF. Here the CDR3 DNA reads TGTGCCAGCACCCCAACGAGGGCTGCTAATGAGCAGTTCTTC.

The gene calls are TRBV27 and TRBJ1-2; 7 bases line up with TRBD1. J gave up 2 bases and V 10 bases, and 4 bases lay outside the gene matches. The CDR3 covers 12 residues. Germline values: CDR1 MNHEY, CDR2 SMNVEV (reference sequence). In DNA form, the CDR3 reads TGTGCCACCTTGGACAGGAACTATGGCTACACCTTC. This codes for CATLDRNYGYTF.

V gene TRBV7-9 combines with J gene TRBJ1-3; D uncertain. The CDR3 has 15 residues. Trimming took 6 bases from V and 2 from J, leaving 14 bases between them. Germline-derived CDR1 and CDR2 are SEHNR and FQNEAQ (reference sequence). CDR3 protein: CASSGVGLAGNTIYF. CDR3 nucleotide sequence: TGTGCCAGCAGTGGCGTCGGTTTAGCTGGAAACACCATATATTTT.

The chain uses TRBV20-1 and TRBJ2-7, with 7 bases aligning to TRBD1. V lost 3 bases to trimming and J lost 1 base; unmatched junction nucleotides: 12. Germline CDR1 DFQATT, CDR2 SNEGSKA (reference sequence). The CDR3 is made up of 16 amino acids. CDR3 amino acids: CSASDPGQTLSYEQYF. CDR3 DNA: TGCAGTGCTAGTGACCCGGGACAGACTCTTTCCTACGAGCAGTACTTC.

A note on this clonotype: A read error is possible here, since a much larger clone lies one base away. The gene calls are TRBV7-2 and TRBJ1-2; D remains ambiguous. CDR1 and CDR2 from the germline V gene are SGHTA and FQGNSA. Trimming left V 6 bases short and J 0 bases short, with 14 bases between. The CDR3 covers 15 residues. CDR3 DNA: TGTGCCAGCAGTGATCCTCGGACCGCTAACTATGGCTACACCTTC. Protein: CASSDPRTANYGYTF.

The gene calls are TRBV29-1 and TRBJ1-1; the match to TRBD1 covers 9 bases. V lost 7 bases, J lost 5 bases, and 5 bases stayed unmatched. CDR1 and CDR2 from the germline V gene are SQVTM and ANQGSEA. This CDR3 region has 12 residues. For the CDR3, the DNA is TGCAGCGCCGACAGGGGGAGGACTGAAGCTTTCTTT. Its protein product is CSADRGRTEAFF.

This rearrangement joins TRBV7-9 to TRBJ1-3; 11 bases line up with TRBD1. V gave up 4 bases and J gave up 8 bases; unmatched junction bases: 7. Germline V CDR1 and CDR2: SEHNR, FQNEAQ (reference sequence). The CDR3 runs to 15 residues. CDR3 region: CASSSPDRGLHTIYF. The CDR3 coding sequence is TGTGCCAGCAGCTCTCCGGACAGGGGGCTTCACACCATATATTTT.